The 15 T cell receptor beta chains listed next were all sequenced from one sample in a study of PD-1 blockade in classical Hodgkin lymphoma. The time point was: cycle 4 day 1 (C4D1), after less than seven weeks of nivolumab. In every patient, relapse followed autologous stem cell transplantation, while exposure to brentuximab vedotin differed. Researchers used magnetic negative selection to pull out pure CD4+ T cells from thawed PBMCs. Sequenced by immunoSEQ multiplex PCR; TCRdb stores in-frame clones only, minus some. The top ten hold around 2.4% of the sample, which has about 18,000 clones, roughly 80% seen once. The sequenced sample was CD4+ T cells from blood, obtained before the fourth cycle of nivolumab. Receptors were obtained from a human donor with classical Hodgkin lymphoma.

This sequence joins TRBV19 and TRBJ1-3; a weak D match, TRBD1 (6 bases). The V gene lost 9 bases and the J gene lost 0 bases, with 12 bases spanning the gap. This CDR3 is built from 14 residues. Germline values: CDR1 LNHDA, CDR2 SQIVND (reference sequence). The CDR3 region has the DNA TGTGCCAGCTCCGGGACAAACTCTGGAAACACCATATATTTT. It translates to CASSGTNSGNTIYF.

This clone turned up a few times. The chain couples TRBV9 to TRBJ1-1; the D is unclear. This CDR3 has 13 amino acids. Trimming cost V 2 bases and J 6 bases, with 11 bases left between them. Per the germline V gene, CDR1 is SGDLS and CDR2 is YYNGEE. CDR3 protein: CASSVRDGSEAFF. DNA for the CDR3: TGTGCCAGCAGCGTCCGAGACGGGTCTGAAGCTTTCTTT.

DNA of the CDR3: TGTGCCAGCAGCTCCCCTAGACAGGGGGCCTCCAATTCACCCCTCCACTTT. It codes for CASSSPRQGASNSPLHF. The V and J genes are TRBV5-4 and TRBJ1-6; TRBD1 matches 10 bases. The CDR3 contains 17 residues. Germline assignment: CDR1 SGHNT and CDR2 YYREEE (reference sequence). The V segment lost 3 bases and the J segment 7 bases; nucleotides outside the gene matches: 10.

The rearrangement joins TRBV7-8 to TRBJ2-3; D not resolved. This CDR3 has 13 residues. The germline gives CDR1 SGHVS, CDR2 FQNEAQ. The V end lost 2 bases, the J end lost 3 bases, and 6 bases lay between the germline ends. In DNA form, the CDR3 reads TGTGCCAGCAGCTTAAAGGATACAGATACGCAGTATTTT. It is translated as CASSLKDTDTQYF.

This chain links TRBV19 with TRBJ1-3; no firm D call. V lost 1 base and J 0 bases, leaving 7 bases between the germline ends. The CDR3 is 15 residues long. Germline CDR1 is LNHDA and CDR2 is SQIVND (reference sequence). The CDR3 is CASSIVRSSGNTIYF. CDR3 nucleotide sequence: TGTGCCAGTAGTATAGTCCGGAGCTCTGGAAACACCATATATTTT.

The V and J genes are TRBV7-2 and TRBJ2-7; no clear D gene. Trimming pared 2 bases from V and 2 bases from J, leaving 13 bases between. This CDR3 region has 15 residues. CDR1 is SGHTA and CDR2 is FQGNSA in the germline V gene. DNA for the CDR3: TGTGCCAGCAGCTTACAAGGCGGAATTGCCTACGAGCAGTACTTC. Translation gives CASSLQGGIAYEQYF.

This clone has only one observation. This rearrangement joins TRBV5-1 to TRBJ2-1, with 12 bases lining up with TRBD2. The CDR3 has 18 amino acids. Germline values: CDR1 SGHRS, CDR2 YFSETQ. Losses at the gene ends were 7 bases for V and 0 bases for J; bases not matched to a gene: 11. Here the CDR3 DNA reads TGCGCCAGCTTTCTAGGGACTAGCGGGCCCGTCTCCTACAATGAGCAGTTCTTC. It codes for CASFLGTSGPVSYNEQFF.

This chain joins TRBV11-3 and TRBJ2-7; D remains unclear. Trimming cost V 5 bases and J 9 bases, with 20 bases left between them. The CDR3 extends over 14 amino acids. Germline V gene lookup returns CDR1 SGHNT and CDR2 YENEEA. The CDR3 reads CASSKVEERGRQYF. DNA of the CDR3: TGTGCCAGCAGCAAAGTCGAGGAGCGTGGTCGGCAGTACTTC.

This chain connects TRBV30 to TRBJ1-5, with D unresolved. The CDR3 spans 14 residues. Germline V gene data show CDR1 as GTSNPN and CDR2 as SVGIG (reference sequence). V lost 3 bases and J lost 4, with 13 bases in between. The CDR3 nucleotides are TGTGCCTGGAGCCCCAACGCCCGTAATCAGCCCCAGCATTTT. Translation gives CAWSPNARNQPQHF.

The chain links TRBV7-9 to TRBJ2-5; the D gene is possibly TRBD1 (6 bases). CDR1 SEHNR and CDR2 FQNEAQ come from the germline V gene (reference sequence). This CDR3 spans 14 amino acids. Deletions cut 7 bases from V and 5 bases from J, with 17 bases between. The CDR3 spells CASTSWDTAETQYF. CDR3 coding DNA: TGTGCCAGCACCTCCTGGGACACGGCGGAGACCCAGTACTTC. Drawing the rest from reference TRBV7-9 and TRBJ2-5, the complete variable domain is DTGVSQNPRHKITKRGQNVTFRCDPISEHNRLYWYRQTLGQGPEFLTYFQNEAQLEKSRLLSDRFSAERPKGSFSTLEIQRTEQGDSAMYLCASTSWDTAETQYFGPGTRLLVL.

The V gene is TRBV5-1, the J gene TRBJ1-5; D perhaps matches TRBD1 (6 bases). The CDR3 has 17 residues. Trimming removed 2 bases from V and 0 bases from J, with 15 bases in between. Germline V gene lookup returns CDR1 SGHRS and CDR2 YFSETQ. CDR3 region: CASSLTTGPYSNQPQHF. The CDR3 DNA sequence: TGCGCCAGCAGCTTAACGACAGGACCTTATAGCAATCAGCCCCAGCATTTT.

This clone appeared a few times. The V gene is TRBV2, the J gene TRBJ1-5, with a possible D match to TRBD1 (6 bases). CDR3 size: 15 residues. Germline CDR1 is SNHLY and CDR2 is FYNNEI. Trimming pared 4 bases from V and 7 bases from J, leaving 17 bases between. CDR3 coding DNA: TGTGCCAGCAGTGCCGGAGGGGGGGTTGGGCAGCCCCAGCATTTT. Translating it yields CASSAGGGVGQPQHF.

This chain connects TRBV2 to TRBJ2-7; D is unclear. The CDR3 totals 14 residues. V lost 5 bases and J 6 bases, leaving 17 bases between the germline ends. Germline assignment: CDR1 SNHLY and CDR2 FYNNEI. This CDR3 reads CASSQLGLASEQYF. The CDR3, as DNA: TGTGCCAGCAGTCAGCTCGGTCTGGCCTCCGAGCAGTACTTC.

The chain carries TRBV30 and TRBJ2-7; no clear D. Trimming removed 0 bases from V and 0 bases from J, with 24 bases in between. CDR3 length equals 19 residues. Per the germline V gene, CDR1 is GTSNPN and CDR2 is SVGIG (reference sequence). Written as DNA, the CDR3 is TGTGCCTGGAGTGTAAGTGAGACAACCAGGCCCCGGAGCTCCTACGAGCAGTACGTC. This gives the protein CAWSVSETTRPRSSYEQYV.

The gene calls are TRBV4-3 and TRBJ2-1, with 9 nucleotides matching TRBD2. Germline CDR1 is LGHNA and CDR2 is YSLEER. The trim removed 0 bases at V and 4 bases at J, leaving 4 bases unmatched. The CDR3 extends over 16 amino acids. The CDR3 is CASSQDASGGYNEQFF. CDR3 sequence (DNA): TGCGCCAGCAGCCAAGATGCGAGCGGGGGGTACAATGAGCAGTTCTTC.